Presented here are 10 T cell receptor beta chains from one specimen sequenced in a study of Graves' ophthalmopathy and Graves' hyperthyroidism. RNA transcripts provided the template for amplifying TCR beta CDR3 regions. First-round RT-PCR with HTBI primers preceded a second-round multiplex PCR. From the multiplex PCR reads, TCRdb called clonotypes with MiXCR, one entry per CDR3 protein. Of about 500,000 distinct CDR3 sequences in the sample, less than 40% were seen once. Sequencing was performed on peripheral blood or thyroid tissue (not recorded which). All receptors derive from an adult man with Graves' hyperthyroidism.

This clonotype was counted ten times or more. The chain uses TRBV20-1 and TRBJ1-1; D perhaps matches TRBD1 (6 bases). CDR3 length equals 15 residues. The germline V gene encodes CDR1 DFQATT and CDR2 SNEGSKA (reference sequence). V gave up 0 bases and J gave up 6 bases, with 17 bases separating them. The CDR3 spells CSARDFGHWGPEAFF. CDR3 nucleotides: TGCAGTGCTAGAGATTTCGGACATTGGGGGCCTGAAGCTTTCTTT.

The CDR3 loop is CASSERRAGVLYEQYF. CDR3 DNA: TGTGCCAGCAGTGAGAGACGGGCGGGAGTGCTCTACGAGCAGTACTTC. V usage is TRBV2 and J usage is TRBJ2-7, with TRBD2 identical over 7 bases. Germline CDR1 is SNHLY and CDR2 is FYNNEI. V shed 3 bases, J shed 3 bases, and the junction held 11 bases outside the gene matches. The CDR3 contains 16 residues. The entire variable domain, with the rest obtained from reference TRBV2 and TRBJ2-7, is as follows: EPEVTQTPSHQVTQMGQEVILRCVPISNHLYFYWYRQILGQKVEFLVSFYNNEISEKSEIFDDQFSVERPDGSNFTLKIRSTKLEDSAMYFCASSERRAGVLYEQYFGPGTRLTVT.

This clonotype was recorded at least ten times. The chain combines TRBV20-1 with TRBJ1-2, with D perhaps TRBD1 (5 bases). Trimming removed 0 bases at V and 3 bases at J, with 14 bases between. The CDR3 is 15 amino acids. Germline V CDR1 and CDR2: DFQATT, SNEGSKA (reference sequence). The CDR3 is CSARDSVRRDYGYTF. The CDR3 DNA is TGCAGTGCTAGAGATTCAGTACGCAGGGACTATGGCTACACCTTC.

This clonotype was observed many times. This chain links TRBV2 with TRBJ1-2, with TRBD1 matching over 7 bases. This CDR3 has 13 residues. CDR1 and CDR2 from the germline V gene are SNHLY and FYNNEI. The junction had 9 bases not matched to a gene; V was cut back by 6 bases and J by 8 bases. The CDR3: CASRDRSFVGYTF. The CDR3 DNA sequence: TGTGCCAGCAGGGACAGGTCCTTCGTGGGCTACACCTTC. The entire variable domain, with the rest obtained from reference TRBV2 and TRBJ1-2, is as follows: EPEVTQTPSHQVTQMGQEVILRCVPISNHLYFYWYRQILGQKVEFLVSFYNNEISEKSEIFDDQFSVERPDGSNFTLKIRSTKLEDSAMYFCASRDRSFVGYTFGSGTRLTVV.

This chain uses TRBV3-1 with TRBJ2-2; D uncertain. V lost 3 bases and J 6 bases, leaving 2 bases between the germline ends. The CDR3 length is 11 residues. The germline gives CDR1 LGHDT, CDR2 YNNKEL (reference sequence). Here the CDR3 DNA reads TGTGCCAGCAGCCATTCCGGGGAGCTGTTTTTT. It translates to CASSHSGELFF.

The chain has TRBV19 and TRBJ1-5; weak D call: TRBD1 (5 bases). From germline, CDR1 is LNHDA and CDR2 SQIVND (reference sequence). The length of the CDR3 is 14 residues. Trimming shortened V by 6 bases and J by 4 bases, and 13 bases separated the two germline ends. The CDR3 region has the DNA TGTGCCAGTAGACTAAGCAGGGTAAATCAGCCCCAGCATTTT. Residues: CASRLSRVNQPQHF.

The chain combines TRBV7-9 with TRBJ2-3; TRBD2 aligns across 14 bases. The CDR3 has 17 amino acids. The ends lost 2 bases at V and 7 bases at J; junction bases unmatched: 8. The germline CDR1 and CDR2 sequences are SEHNR and FQNEAQ (reference sequence). The CDR3 nucleotides are TGTGCCAGCAGCTTAACGGGGACTAGCGGGAGCTCCCATACGCAGTATTTT. Protein product: CASSLTGTSGSSHTQYF.

This clonotype has a count of ten or more. V and J are TRBV2 and TRBJ1-1, with 10 bases that match TRBD1. The CDR3 sequence is 14 residues long. Germline-derived CDR1 and CDR2 are SNHLY and FYNNEI. Trimming cost V 3 bases and J 4 bases; bases outside gene matches: 2. The CDR3 sequence is CASSEDRGTTEAFF. In nucleotides, the CDR3 is TGTGCCAGCAGTGAGGACAGGGGGACCACTGAAGCTTTCTTT.

This clonotype showed up many times. The chain recombines TRBV6-5 with TRBJ1-1; 8 positions agree with TRBD1. This CDR3 is 13 amino acids long. The germline gives CDR1 MNHEY, CDR2 SVGAGI. The trim removed 7 bases at V and 5 bases at J, leaving 6 bases unmatched. Written as DNA, the CDR3 is TGTGCCAGCATCACAGACAGGGGAACTGAAGCTTTCTTT. Residues: CASITDRGTEAFF.

This clonotype was seen a few times. The chain combines TRBV18 with TRBJ2-5, with D perhaps TRBD1 (5 bases). Trimming stripped 0 bases from V and 5 bases from J, with 10 bases between. CDR3 size: 14 residues. Germline CDR1 and CDR2: KGHSH and LQKENI. CDR3 in DNA: TGTGCCAGCTCACCACCGACCAGGGTGGAGACCCAGTACTTC. Residues: CASSPPTRVETQYF.